Presented here are 30 T cell receptor beta chains from one specimen sequenced in a study of monozygotic twins with inflammatory bowel disease. TCRdb reprocessed the 5' RACE reads, keeping one entry per CDR3 protein, no DNA. Its table lists 110,000 to 150,000 distinct CDR3 sequences. Material for sequencing was blood. The receptor set was obtained from a human donor with ulcerative colitis or Crohn's disease, or a healthy co-twin of an affected twin (not recorded which).

The chain has TRBV20-1 and TRBJ1-4; TCRdb designates TRBD1, a call that cannot be tested without DNA. Germline CDR1 DFQATT, CDR2 SNEGSKA (reference sequence). The CDR3 loop spans 15 amino acids. The CDR3 loop reads CSAGVDGAGGEKLFF.

V gene TRBV7-2 combines with J gene TRBJ1-5; the D gene TCRdb calls, TRBD1, cannot be checked with no DNA. The CDR3 is 15 amino acids. Per germline, CDR1 SGHTA and CDR2 FQGNSA. The CDR3 sequence is CASSIRTGGDQPQHF.

The genes are TRBV20-1 and TRBJ1-1; TCRdb lists TRBD1, though no DNA is available to test this call. The CDR3 is made up of 14 amino acids. The V gene's germline CDR1 is DFQATT and CDR2 SNEGSKA (reference sequence). The CDR3 is CSADRGRKNTVAFF.

The J gene is TRBJ2-2, the V gene TRBV20-1. Germline CDR1 reads DFQATT; CDR2 reads SNEGSKA (reference sequence). The CDR3 is 16 amino acids. The CDR3 loop reads CSARDPTSTNTGELFF.

This chain connects TRBV30 to TRBJ2-5; TCRdb calls TRBD1, which cannot be checked without DNA. This CDR3 spans 15 amino acids. Per germline, CDR1 GTSNPN and CDR2 SVGIG (reference sequence). The CDR3 region is CAWSSRDRASETQYF.

The chain recombines TRBV5-1 with TRBJ2-7; TCRdb indicates TRBD1, and absent DNA this call remains unverified. CDR1 SGHRS and CDR2 YFSETQ come from the germline V gene. The length of the CDR3 is 15 residues. CDR3 sequence: CASSRSLAGGSEQYF.

The chain carries TRBV5-6 and TRBJ2-1; TCRdb outputs TRBD2, but without DNA this stays unchecked. Germline V gives CDR1 SGHDT, CDR2 YYEEEE. This CDR3 region has 18 residues. CDR3 loop: CASSLGGTSGSSYNEQFF.

The J gene is TRBJ2-2, the V gene TRBV29-1; TCRdb's assignment of TRBD1 cannot be checked, as there is no DNA. Looked up from germline, CDR1 is SQVTM and CDR2 is ANQGSEA. The CDR3 has 15 amino acids. CDR3 amino acids: CSVEDPGVITGELFF.

The rearrangement links TRBV3-1 to TRBJ1-2. Germline V gene data show CDR1 as LGHDT and CDR2 as YNNKEL (reference sequence). CDR3 length: 15 amino acids. The CDR3 here is CASSQDMVQLYGYTF.

The V and J genes are TRBV12-5 and TRBJ2-1; TCRdb gives TRBD2 as the D gene, but with no DNA this cannot be confirmed. Germline V gene lookup returns CDR1 LGHNT and CDR2 FRNRAP. This CDR3 is 16 amino acids long. CDR3 amino acids: CASALWRDPNRGEQFF.

This CDR3 is CAWSVTHTEAFF. This sequence joins TRBV30 and TRBJ1-1. This CDR3 is built from 12 residues. Germline V lookup: CDR1 GTSNPN, CDR2 SVGIG (reference sequence).

The J gene is TRBJ2-1, the V gene TRBV4-2; TCRdb's D call, TRBD2, is unchecked because there is no DNA. The V gene's germline CDR1 is LGHNA and CDR2 YNFKEQ. The CDR3 is 15 residues long. The CDR3 sequence: CASSQEGGLPNEQFF.

This rearrangement joins TRBV5-1 to TRBJ1-2. Germline V lookup: CDR1 SGHRS, CDR2 YFSETQ. The CDR3 spans 12 residues. The CDR3 region is CASSLEGFGYTF.

The CDR3 loop reads CASSLLVGSSYNEQFF. The chain recombines TRBV11-2 with TRBJ2-1; TCRdb's assignment of TRBD2 cannot be checked, as there is no DNA. The CDR3 loop spans 16 amino acids. Germline-derived CDR1 and CDR2 are SGHAT and FQNNGV. The full variable domain, its missing parts supplied by reference TRBV11-2 and TRBJ2-1, is EAGVAQSPRYKIIEKRQSVAFWCNPISGHATLYWYQQILGQGPKLLIQFQNNGVVDDSQLPKDRFSAERLKGVDSTLKIQPAKLEDSAVYLCASSLLVGSSYNEQFFGPGTRLTVL.

This rearrangement joins TRBV5-1 to TRBJ1-1; the TCRdb D gene call, TRBD1, has no DNA to confirm it. Germline V CDR1 and CDR2: SGHRS, YFSETQ. This CDR3 region has 14 residues. The CDR3 sequence is CASRPGRGDTEAFF.

The chain uses TRBV24-1 and TRBJ2-1; checking the TCRdb D call of TRBD1 is not possible without DNA. The CDR3 sequence is 16 residues long. CDR1 is KGHDR and CDR2 is SFDVKD in the germline V gene. The chain's CDR3 is CATSDMGQGSYNEQFF.

The gene calls are TRBV5-1 and TRBJ2-3; TCRdb picks TRBD1, but there is no DNA to check that call. The CDR3 has 14 amino acids. CDR1 and CDR2 from the germline V gene are SGHRS and YFSETQ. CDR3 in amino acids: CASSMQGSTDTQYF.

The chain carries TRBV5-1 and TRBJ1-2; the D call from TCRdb, TRBD1, cannot be confirmed without DNA. CDR3 length: 14 amino acids. From germline, CDR1 is SGHRS and CDR2 YFSETQ. CDR3 sequence reads: CASTPGGDKTGYTF.

The gene calls are TRBV20-1 and TRBJ2-2; checking the TCRdb D call of TRBD1 is not possible without DNA. Germline V lookup: CDR1 DFQATT, CDR2 SNEGSKA (reference sequence). The CDR3 spans 16 residues. The CDR3 sequence is CSARPPGLANTGELFF.

The chain carries TRBV5-1 and TRBJ1-4. The CDR3 has 12 residues. CDR1 is SGHRS, CDR2 YFSETQ, per germline. CDR3 amino acids: CASSLPSEKLFF.

This chain uses TRBV12-3 or TRBV12-4 with TRBJ2-7; as DNA is missing, the TRBD1 call by TCRdb cannot be tested. The CDR3 runs 13 residues. CDR3 protein: CASSRQGLYEQYF.

The rearrangement uses TRBV12-3 or TRBV12-4 and TRBJ1-6. CDR3 length equals 17 residues. The CDR3 reads CASSLPQGQGAGSPLHF.

V and J are TRBV3-1 and TRBJ2-7; lacking DNA, the TRBD2 call made by TCRdb goes unchecked. The CDR3 spans 12 residues. Per the germline V gene, CDR1 is LGHDT and CDR2 is YNNKEL (reference sequence). CDR3: CASSHLGSEQYF.

The rearrangement joins TRBV5-1 to TRBJ2-1. Germline CDR1 SGHRS, CDR2 YFSETQ. The CDR3 totals 14 residues. The CDR3 spells CASSLVGSYNEQFF.

V gene TRBV6-1 combines with J gene TRBJ1-2; absent DNA, TCRdb's TRBD1 call cannot be checked. The CDR3 extends over 14 amino acids. Germline CDR1 is MNHNS and CDR2 is SASEGT. The CDR3 loop is CASSEARGARGYTF.

This chain joins TRBV29-1 and TRBJ2-3; TCRdb returns TRBD2, unconfirmable since there is no DNA. The CDR3 extends over 16 amino acids. CDR1 SQVTM and CDR2 ANQGSEA come from the germline V gene. This CDR3 reads CSVPPPPSARTDTQYF.

The chain employs TRBV28 and TRBJ1-5; TCRdb's assignment of TRBD1 cannot be checked, as there is no DNA. Germline V gene data show CDR1 as MDHEN and CDR2 as SYDVKM. The CDR3 spans 14 residues. The CDR3 sequence: CASSFGQINQPQHF.

The chain couples TRBV7-2 to TRBJ2-7; there is no DNA to check the TCRdb D call of TRBD2. The CDR3 contains 15 residues. The germline gives CDR1 SGHTA, CDR2 FQGNSA. CDR3 amino acids: CASSMTSGNVYEQYF.

The rearrangement uses TRBV7-9 and TRBJ2-5; TCRdb's assignment of TRBD1 cannot be checked, as there is no DNA. The CDR3 contains 15 residues. CDR1 SEHNR and CDR2 FQNEAQ come from the germline V gene (reference sequence). CDR3 sequence reads: CASSQSTGGKETQYF.

The rearrangement joins TRBV6-5 to TRBJ2-1; the TCRdb D gene call, TRBD2, has no DNA to confirm it. Germline V gene sequence: CDR1 MNHEY, CDR2 SVGAGI. The CDR3 contains 15 residues. The CDR3 reads CASSYEGDSYNEQFF.